This is a list of T cell receptor beta chains from one sample in a study of PD-L1 blockade in urothelial cancer. TCRdb keeps only in-frame clones here, not all; method: immunoSEQ multiplex PCR. There are roughly 63,000 clones in the sample; roughly 79% occur only once, and around 5.4% lies in the top ten. Sample: PBMCs, taken around atezolizumab (anti-PD-L1) treatment. Receptors were obtained from a man in his 70s with urothelial cancer. Each CDR3 is given with its conserved first and last residue. D genes are given only for firm matches. Clone size is shown for a subset of rows, as once, few, many or a class of expanded clone.

j_gene,v_gene,d_gene,abundance,CDR3nt,CDR3aa
TRBJ1-2,TRBV27,TRBD1,.,TGTGCCAGCAGCTGGGACAGAGACTATGGCTACACCTTC,CASSWDRDYGYTF
TRBJ1-5,TRBV15,.,.,TGTGCCACCAGTCACACCGGGTGGGAGTATAGCAATCAGCCCCAGCATTTT,CATSHTGWEYSNQPQHF
TRBJ2-5,TRBV6-5,.,.,TGTGCCAGCAGTTCCCAAGGGGTATACCAAGAGACCCAGTACTTC,CASSSQGVYQETQYF
TRBJ2-7,TRBV9,TRBD2,.,TGTGCCAGCAGCGTAGGCGGTAGCGGGAGCTTCGAGCAGTACTTC,CASSVGGSGSFEQYF
TRBJ1-2,TRBV19,.,.,TGTGCCAGTAAGGGCAGGGGTGGCTATGGCTACACCTTC,CASKGRGGYGYTF
TRBJ1-3,TRBV4-2,TRBD1,medium-sized,TGTGCCAGCAGCCAGGAACAGGGGGCGCTTGGAAACACCATATATTTT,CASSQEQGALGNTIYF
TRBJ2-3,TRBV5-8,TRBD1,.,TGTGCCAGCAGCTTGGGGACAGGGATGGGCACAGATACGCAGTATTTT,CASSLGTGMGTDTQYF
TRBJ2-7,TRBV7-7,TRBD2,.,TGTGCTAGCAGCCCGACTAGCGGGACCTACGAGCAGTACTTC,CASSPTSGTYEQYF
TRBJ1-4,TRBV10-3,TRBD1,.,TGTGCCATCAGCCCGGGACAGGCGGGCGAAAAACTGTTTTTT,CAISPGQAGEKLFF
TRBJ1-1,TRBV5-1,.,.,TGCGCCAGCAGCTTGGGCGGTGTAACTGAAGCTTTCTTT,CASSLGGVTEAFF
TRBJ1-1,TRBV5-5,TRBD1,.,TGTGCCAGCAGCTGGCGGACAGGGGGGAACACTGAAGCTTTCTTT,CASSWRTGGNTEAFF
TRBJ1-1,TRBV6-4,TRBD1,.,TGTGCCAGCAGGCCCCAGGGGGCGAGCACTGAAGCTTTCTTT,CASRPQGASTEAFF
TRBJ2-1,TRBV9,.,.,TGTGCCAGCAGCGCCCGTTTGGGGGCGGGAGCTAATGAGCAGTTCTTC,CASSARLGAGANEQFF
TRBJ1-5,TRBV2,TRBD1,once,TGTGCCAGCAGTGGACAGGGTTTGAGCAATCAGCCCCAGCATTTT,CASSGQGLSNQPQHF
TRBJ1-5,TRBV19,.,.,TGTGCCAGTAATCTCTTGACCACCGCACTAAATCAGCCCCAGCATTTT,CASNLLTTALNQPQHF
TRBJ2-7,TRBV5-4,TRBD1,.,TGTGCCAGCAGCTTGGCTGGACAGGGGGTAACCTACGAGCAGTACTTC,CASSLAGQGVTYEQYF
TRBJ1-1,TRBV5-4,.,.,TGTGCCAGCAGCTTGGCCGTGAGAGGAAGCGGGGCTGAAGCTTTCTTT,CASSLAVRGSGAEAFF
TRBJ1-4,TRBV5-4,.,.,TGTGCCAGCAGCTTCTGGGGCAGGCCTGAAAAACTGTTTTTT,CASSFWGRPEKLFF
TRBJ2-1,TRBV7-2,TRBD2,few,TGTGCCAGCAGCGTTCTAGCGGGAGATCTCAATGAGCAGTTCTTC,CASSVLAGDLNEQFF
TRBJ2-7,TRBV11-1,.,.,TGTGCCAGCAGCTCTCCTGGCGGGGTCGAGCAGTACTTC,CASSSPGGVEQYF
TRBJ2-5,TRBV7-2,.,.,TGTGCCAGCAGCTCGGGAGTTGTGGGGACCCAGTACTTC,CASSSGVVGTQYF
TRBJ2-3,TRBV4-2,TRBD2,.,TGTGCCAGCAGCCAGGGGGTGGGGACTAGCGGAGACACAGATACGCAGTATTTT,CASSQGVGTSGDTDTQYF
TRBJ1-5,TRBV6-6,.,.,TGTGCCAGCAGTTACACTGGGACTGGTCAGCCCCAGCATTTT,CASSYTGTGQPQHF
TRBJ1-4,TRBV6-1,TRBD1,.,TGTGCCAGCAGTGAAGAATGGGACAGCAATGAAAAACTGTTTTTT,CASSEEWDSNEKLFF
TRBJ1-2,TRBV27,TRBD1,.,TGTGCCAGCAGTTTACGGCAGGGGGCGTATGGCTACACCTTC,CASSLRQGAYGYTF
TRBJ2-5,TRBV4-2,.,.,TGTGCCAGCAGCCAAGATTTTTCCCGGGAGTGGGGTGAGACCCAGTACTTC,CASSQDFSREWGETQYF
TRBJ1-2,TRBV13,TRBD1,.,TGTGCCAGCAGCAGAGACAGGGGGTATGGCTACACCTTC,CASSRDRGYGYTF
TRBJ2-1,TRBV11-3,TRBD2,.,TGTGCCAGCAGCTTACTAGCGGGAGGGCCCTACAATGAGCAGTTCTTC,CASSLLAGGPYNEQFF
TRBJ1-4,TRBV19,.,.,TGTGCCAGTAGTCGGCGAGACAATAATGAAAAACTGTTTTTT,CASSRRDNNEKLFF
TRBJ2-5,TRBV23-1,TRBD1,.,TGCGCCAGCAGTCAATCACCGGCGACAGGGGAGAAGACCCAGTACTTC,CASSQSPATGEKTQYF
TRBJ2-7,TRBV7-9,.,.,TGTGCCAGCAGCTTAATCAGGGGTAATTTCTACGAGCAGTACTTC,CASSLIRGNFYEQYF
TRBJ2-7,TRBV5-4,.,few,TGTGCCAGCAGCTTGGTTGGAGTAGACGACGAGCAGTACTTC,CASSLVGVDDEQYF
TRBJ2-2,TRBV7-2,TRBD2,.,TGTGCCAGCAGCTTAGATGGCGGGAGAACGGTCGGGGAGCTGTTTTTT,CASSLDGGRTVGELFF